One sample yielded the 22 T cell receptor beta chains listed below, sequenced in a study of CD8 T cells in acute hepatitis C reinfection. Time point defined: acute HCV infection, within 168 days of estimated infection date. Hepatitis C virus-specific T cells were sequenced directly ex vivo without in vitro expansion. Study outcomes and limitations: All groups preferentially used TRBV04 and TRBV06, which was not due to overrepresentation in the naive pool.

The method was immunoSEQ multiplex PCR; TCRdb's version includes in-frame clones alone and lacks a portion of them. The data contain approximately 500 clones, under 55% of them singletons. The sequences come from HCV NS3-1073 tetramer-sorted CD8+ T cells from PBMCs, collected during acute infection. The source is a man younger than 45 with chronic hepatitis C.

On this clone: The same CDR3 also results from other DNA sequences found in this sample. CDR3: CASSQEWGSEAFF. The CDR3, as DNA: TGTGCCAGCAGCCAAGAATGGGGTAGTGAAGCTTTCTTT. The chain employs TRBV4-2 and TRBJ1-1, with D unresolved. The CDR3 sequence is 13 residues long. Trimming took off 0 bases at V and 7 bases at J, with 9 bases between the two ends. From germline, CDR1 is LGHNA and CDR2 YNFKEQ.

This clone has only a few counts. The chain recombines TRBV27 with TRBJ1-6; D ambiguous. With 4 bases removed from V and 7 bases from J, the gap between germline ends came to 8 bases. The germline V gene has CDR1 MNHEY and CDR2 SMNVEV (reference sequence). CDR3 size: 13 residues. CDR3 protein: CASSSLTNSPLHF. The DNA of the CDR3 is TGTGCCAGCAGTTCCCTGACAAATTCACCCCTCCACTTT.

This clone is large by share. The CDR3 sequence is CASSFSHREDYGYTF. CDR3 DNA sequence: TGTGCCAGCAGCTTTTCACACAGGGAGGACTATGGCTACACCTTC. The chain uses TRBV14 and TRBJ1-2, with a possible D match to TRBD1 (6 bases). This CDR3 is built from 15 residues. Trimming removed 5 bases from V and 3 bases from J, with 16 bases in between. CDR1 is SGHDN, CDR2 FVKESK, per germline.

This clone is large (0.1 to 1%) within its sample. The CDR3 loop is CASSYSMIGQNYEQYF. In nucleotides, the CDR3 is TGTGCCAGCAGTTACTCGATGATAGGACAGAACTACGAGCAGTACTTC. This chain uses TRBV6-5 with TRBJ2-7; D is possibly TRBD1 (6 bases). Between the trimmed V and J ends, which lost 0 bases and 3 bases, there was a span of 15 bases. Germline V gives CDR1 MNHEY, CDR2 SVGAGI. This CDR3 is built from 16 residues.

The chain employs TRBV5-1 and TRBJ1-6; D not resolved. Germline CDR1 SGHRS, CDR2 YFSETQ. The length of the CDR3 is 13 residues. V was clipped by 0 bases and J by 7 bases, with 5 bases between them. The CDR3: CASSLVENSPLHF. The CDR3 coding sequence is TGCGCCAGCAGCTTGGTGGAGAATTCACCCCTCCACTTT.

This clone occurred once. The same CDR3 is also encoded by other DNA sequences in this sample. The chain combines TRBV5-1 with TRBJ2-5; TRBD2 matches at 8 bases. The CDR3 is 18 residues long. Germline assignment: CDR1 SGHRS and CDR2 YFSETQ. Trimming removed 4 bases from V and 0 bases from J; junction bases left unmatched: 14. CDR3 sequence (DNA): TGCGCCAGCAGCCCCCCCCCGGGGAGCGGGGGATACCAAGAGACCCAGTACTTC. This gives the protein CASSPPPGSGGYQETQYF.

This clone has more than one count but fewer than ten. The V and J genes are TRBV27 and TRBJ1-5; D is undetermined. The germline V gene encodes CDR1 MNHEY and CDR2 SMNVEV (reference sequence). V was shortened by 2 bases and J by 6 bases, with 14 bases between the two germline ends. This CDR3 has 15 amino acids. CDR3 bases: TGTGCCAGCAGTTTAAGGCCCAGCGAGAGTCAGCCCCAGCATTTT. This codes for CASSLRPSESQPQHF.

By sample fraction, this clone is large. This CDR3 is CASSLARDTEAFF. The CDR3 DNA reads as TGTGCCAGCAGCTTAGCCAGGGACACTGAAGCTTTCTTT. The chain uses TRBV5-6 and TRBJ1-1; the D gene is possibly TRBD1 (5 bases). Trimming shortened V by 2 bases and J by 3 bases, and 8 bases separated the two germline ends. Per germline, CDR1 SGHDT and CDR2 YYEEEE. This CDR3 is built from 13 residues.

This clone was found a few times. The genes are TRBV7-9 and TRBJ2-5, with D hard to call. This CDR3 has 12 amino acids. The germline V and J ends were trimmed by 5 bases and 2 bases, with 6 bases remaining between them. Germline CDR1 is SEHNR and CDR2 is FQNEAQ (reference sequence). The CDR3 sequence is CASSPAQETQYF. The CDR3 region has the DNA TGTGCCAGCAGCCCCGCACAAGAGACCCAGTACTTC.

The genes are TRBV5-8 and TRBJ2-5; 8 bases align to TRBD1. Losses at the gene ends were 0 bases for V and 0 bases for J; bases not matched to a gene: 16. This CDR3 has 20 residues. The germline V gene has CDR1 SGHTS and CDR2 YDEGEE. The CDR3 is CASSLDHYSSGTGYQETQYF. CDR3 bases: TGTGCCAGCAGCTTGGACCACTACTCCTCCGGGACAGGCTACCAAGAGACCCAGTACTTC.

This clone is judged large. This rearrangement joins TRBV6-1 to TRBJ1-2; D call uncertain. V lost 0 bases and J 4 bases, leaving 12 bases between the germline ends. The CDR3 length is 15 residues. CDR1 and CDR2 from the germline V gene are MNHNS and SASEGT. The CDR3 spells CASSEASSTPYGYTF. The CDR3 DNA reads TGTGCCAGCAGTGAAGCGTCCTCTACGCCCTATGGCTACACCTTC.

V and J are TRBV6-1 and TRBJ1-1, with TRBD1 matching 10 bases. Unmatched junction bases numbered 7, after V lost 3 bases and J lost 0 bases. Germline CDR1 is MNHNS and CDR2 is SASEGT. The CDR3 totals 17 residues. CDR3: CASSDLTTGGMNTEAFF. DNA for the CDR3: TGTGCCAGCAGTGACCTAACGACAGGGGGCATGAACACTGAAGCTTTCTTT.

J is TRBJ2-1 and V is TRBV2; D uncertain. This CDR3 contains 14 residues. Germline CDR1 and CDR2: SNHLY and FYNNEI. Between the trimmed V and J ends, which lost 5 bases and 0 bases, there was a span of 8 bases. The CDR3 DNA sequence: TGTGCCAGCAGTTTACCGAGCTCCTACAATGAGCAGTTCTTC. Translation gives CASSLPSSYNEQFF.

This clone was detected only a few times. The chain employs TRBV27 and TRBJ2-1; 7 bases line up with TRBD1. V lost 6 bases to trimming and J lost 2 bases; unmatched junction nucleotides: 4. The CDR3 has 14 amino acids. Germline V gene data show CDR1 as MNHEY and CDR2 as SMNVEV (reference sequence). The CDR3 DNA reads as TGTGCCAGCAGGGGACAGCGTACCTACAATGAGCAGTTCTTC. Its translation: CASRGQRTYNEQFF.

This clone has only a few counts. V and J are TRBV5-4 and TRBJ2-3; 13 bases are a match to TRBD2. Germline CDR1 is SGHNT and CDR2 is YYREEE (reference sequence). The CDR3 covers 17 residues. Losses at the gene ends were 4 bases for V and 2 bases for J; bases not matched to a gene: 7. The CDR3 DNA reads TGTGCCAGCAGCCCCAAGACTAGCGGGGGGTTCACAGATACGCAGTATTTT. Residues: CASSPKTSGGFTDTQYF.

This clone was picked up one time. The chain recombines TRBV30 with TRBJ2-2, with 7 bases aligning to TRBD1. This CDR3 spans 14 amino acids. CDR1 and CDR2 from the germline V gene are GTSNPN and SVGIG (reference sequence). V was pared by 3 bases and J by 3 bases, with 4 bases of the junction left unmatched. The CDR3 protein is CAWRSGQHTGELFF. CDR3 coding DNA: TGTGCCTGGAGATCGGGACAGCACACCGGGGAGCTGTTTTTT.

Sample share makes this clone large. The genes are TRBV19 and TRBJ2-7; weak D call: TRBD1 (6 bases). Germline assignment: CDR1 LNHDA and CDR2 SQIVND (reference sequence). V gave up 7 bases and J gave up 5 bases, with 15 bases separating them. The length of the CDR3 is 13 residues. CDR3 nucleotides: TGTGCCAGTAAAATACCGGGGACACACGAGCAGTACTTC. Translation: CASKIPGTHEQYF. Filled out from reference TRBV19 and TRBJ2-7, the complete variable domain reads DGGITQSPKYLFRKEGQNVTLSCEQNLNHDAMYWYRQDPGQGLRLIYYSQIVNDFQKGDIAEGYSVSREKKESFPLTVTSAQKNPTAFYLCASKIPGTHEQYFGPGTRLTVT.

The rearrangement uses TRBV4-1 and TRBJ1-2; possible D gene TRBD1, 6 bases. The germline V and J ends were trimmed by 4 bases and 6 bases, with 21 bases remaining between them. Germline V lookup: CDR1 MGHRA, CDR2 YSYEKL. The CDR3 sequence is 16 residues long. The CDR3 DNA sequence: TGCGCCAGCAGCCTTAGCAGGGGAAGGGCTTTGAATGGCTACACCTTC. This gives the protein CASSLSRGRALNGYTF.

The chain employs TRBV6-1 and TRBJ2-5, with D perhaps TRBD1 (5 bases). Germline V CDR1 and CDR2: MNHNS, SASEGT. V was clipped by 8 bases and J by 5 bases, with 18 bases between them. The CDR3 is 14 residues long. The CDR3: CASGQGGGWETQYF. The DNA for the CDR3 is TGTGCCAGCGGGCAGGGTGGCGGCTGGGAGACCCAGTACTTC.

This rearrangement joins TRBV4-2 to TRBJ2-3; 8 positions match TRBD2. The trim removed 4 bases at V and 2 bases at J, leaving 11 bases unmatched. In germline, CDR1 is LGHNA, CDR2 YNFKEQ. This CDR3 is built from 17 residues. The CDR3 here is CASSPTGSGGFTDTQYF. In nucleotides, the CDR3 is TGTGCCAGCAGCCCTACCGGGAGCGGGGGATTCACAGATACGCAGTATTTT.

The J gene is TRBJ2-7, the V gene TRBV12-2; the D segment call TRBD1 is taken from the table without a DNA check. TRBV12-2 is assigned pseudogene status. This CDR3 is 17 amino acids long. CDR3 bases: TGTGCAAGTCCCCCCTTCAATCGACAAAGGATTTCCTACGAGCAGTACTTC. Residues: CASPPFNRQRISYEQYF.

By frequency in the sample, this clone is large. The chain uses TRBV4-3 and TRBJ2-1, with 10 bases fitting TRBD2. V was pared by 0 bases and J by 8 bases, with 10 bases of the junction left unmatched. Germline V gives CDR1 LGHNA, CDR2 YSLEER. CDR3 size: 17 residues. The CDR3, as DNA: TGCGCCAGCAGCCAAGAGGTGGCTAGCGGGGGAGGGGATGAGCAGTTCTTC. It is translated as CASSQEVASGGGDEQFF.